Following are 11 T cell receptor delta chains from one sample sequenced in a study of gamma-delta chains in newborns, infants, children. With CATT, TCRdb re-called clones from the reads. This table holds some 6,900 delta-chain clones, approximately 2.1% found once. Sequencing used blood. These receptors were collected from a child who was a newborn, infant or young child, either healthy, febrile or measles-vaccinated (not recorded which).

Worth noting for this clone: The protein given by TCRdb reflects a much larger clone and differs at residue 7 from this DNA's translation, likely from a read error; the protein shown is the DNA's translation. V usage is TRDV2 and J usage is TRDJ3, with 10 bases lining up with TRDD3. V lost 2 bases and J lost 0; bases outside the gene matches: 9. Germline assignment: CDR1 GEAIGNYY and CDR2 EKD. This CDR3 contains 20 residues. CDR3: CACDKIQGDTRSWDTRQMFF. DNA for the CDR3: TGTGCCTGTGACAAAATACAGGGGGATACGCGCTCCTGGGACACCCGACAGATGTTTTTC.

The sample holds a few counts of this clone. TCRdb attributes to this sequence the protein of a much larger clone, which differs from the DNA translation at residue 12; a read error is likely, and the protein displayed is translated from the DNA. DNA of the CDR3: TGTGCCTGTGACCCCGTACTGGGGGGGTCCTGGGGCACCCGACAGATGTTTTTC. It codes for CACDPVLGGSWGTRQMFF. The chain has TRDV2 and TRDJ3, with 8 bases fitting TRDD3. Germline CDR1 is GEAIGNYY and CDR2 is EKD. The CDR3 extends over 18 amino acids.

In regard to this clone: Sequence at one end of the junction differs from germline and may be a read error. Distinct nucleotide sequences in the sample also encode this CDR3. The rearrangement uses TRDV2 and TRDJ2, with TRDD3 matching 11 bases. The germline gives CDR1 GEAIGNYY, CDR2 EKD. The CDR3 totals 14 residues. The CDR3 DNA follows: TGTGCCTGTGACTCGCTGGGGGATACAGCACAGCTCTTCTTT. Its protein is CACDSLGDTAQLFF.

This clone was detected a few times. TCRdb's protein for this DNA is that of a much larger clone and differs from the translation at residue 12, likely a read error; the protein shown is the DNA translation. The chain employs TRDV2 and TRDJ1, with D possibly called TRDD2 or TRDD3 (5 bases each). Germline loops: CDR1 GEAIGNYY, CDR2 EKD. V lost 0 bases and J lost 4, with 20 bases in between. This CDR3 spans 17 amino acids. Here the CDR3 DNA reads TGTGCCTGTGACACCGGTGCCAGGGGGCCCTACATCGATAAACTCATCTTT. Translated, it gives CACDTGARGPYIDKLIF.

A word on this clone: This could be a read error, since a much larger clone is one nucleotide away. This chain joins TRDV2 and TRDJ3, with 9 bases lining up with TRDD3. Germline V lookup: CDR1 GEAIGNYY, CDR2 EKD. CDR3 length equals 20 residues. CDR3 amino acids: CACDTVWGYDSSWDTQQMFF. The CDR3 region has the DNA TGTGCCTGTGACACCGTCTGGGGATACGATAGCTCCTGGGACACCCAACAGATGTTTTTC.

This clone was seen a handful of times. A far larger clone is one nucleotide away, so this likely arose from a read error. The sample contains more than one DNA sequence encoding this CDR3. The V call is TRDV2, the J call TRDJ1; 8 bases are shared with TRDD3. CDR1 is GEAIGNYY, CDR2 EKD, per germline. The CDR3 runs 16 residues. With 6 bases clipped from V and 0 bases from J, the junction kept 11 bases outside the gene matches. The CDR3 sequence: CACSTGGQRHTDKLIF. The CDR3 DNA reads as TGTGCCTGTTCTACTGGGGGTCAGCGCCACACCGATAAACTCATCTTT.

About this clone: A much larger clone sits a single nucleotide away, making a read error possible. This chain links TRDV2 with TRDJ3, with TRDD3 matching over 8 bases. This CDR3 has 18 amino acids. Germline CDR1 GEAIGNYY, CDR2 EKD. V trimming: 3 bases; J trimming: 5 bases; junction bases outside the gene matches: 11. CDR3 sequence: CACDPVLGGSRDTRQMFF. CDR3 sequence (DNA): TGTGCCTGTGACCCCGTACTGGGGGGGTCCCGGGACACCCGACAGATGTTTTTC.

Notes on this clone: The translation of this DNA and the TCRdb protein of a much larger clone differ at residue 9, probably owing to a read error; the protein shown here is translated from the DNA. The chain uses TRDV2 and TRDJ1, with 9 positions matching TRDD3. V was clipped by 5 bases and J by 3 bases; unmatched bases: 6. The CDR3 runs to 14 residues. CDR1 GEAIGNYY and CDR2 EKD come from the germline V gene. The CDR3 nucleotides are TGTGCCTGTGTCCTACTGGGGGACGCCGATAAACTCATCTTT. Translating it yields CACVLLGDADKLIF.

This clone occurred a few times. TCRdb assigns this DNA the protein of a much larger clone, which departs from its translation at residue 9; this likely reflects a read error, and the protein shown comes from translating the DNA. The chain carries TRDV2 and TRDJ1, with 8 bases fitting TRDD3. V was clipped by 1 base and J by 2 bases; unmatched bases: 11. The CDR3 has 17 residues. The V gene's germline CDR1 is GEAIGNYY and CDR2 EKD. CDR3 nucleotide sequence: TGTGCCTGTGACACACACTGGGGGGTACGGGAGACCGATAAACTCATCTTT. It is translated as CACDTHWGVRETDKLIF.

This clone was found a few times. TCRdb's listed protein matches a much larger clone and diverges from this DNA's translation at residue 3, likely through a read error; the protein shown comes from the DNA. The chain employs TRDV2 and TRDJ3; 11 bases map to TRDD3. Per the germline V gene, CDR1 is GEAIGNYY and CDR2 is EKD. The CDR3 runs 19 residues. For the CDR3, the DNA is TGTGCCCGTGACAAGGTACTGGGGGATAGCTCCTGGGACACCCGACAGATGTTTTTC. It encodes CARDKVLGDSSWDTRQMFF.

This clone was recorded a few times. A read error likely explains this, since a far larger clone differs by one base. At the DNA level, this CDR3 is encoded by other sequences in the same sample as well. V and J are TRDV2 and TRDJ3; TRDD3 agrees at 9 bases. With V trimmed by 6 bases and J by 2 bases, 4 bases remained unmatched. Germline CDR1 GEAIGNYY, CDR2 EKD. CDR3 length: 16 amino acids. The CDR3 reads CACTGGYPWDTRQMFF. The CDR3 DNA is TGTGCCTGTACGGGGGGATACCCCTGGGACACCCGACAGATGTTTTTC.